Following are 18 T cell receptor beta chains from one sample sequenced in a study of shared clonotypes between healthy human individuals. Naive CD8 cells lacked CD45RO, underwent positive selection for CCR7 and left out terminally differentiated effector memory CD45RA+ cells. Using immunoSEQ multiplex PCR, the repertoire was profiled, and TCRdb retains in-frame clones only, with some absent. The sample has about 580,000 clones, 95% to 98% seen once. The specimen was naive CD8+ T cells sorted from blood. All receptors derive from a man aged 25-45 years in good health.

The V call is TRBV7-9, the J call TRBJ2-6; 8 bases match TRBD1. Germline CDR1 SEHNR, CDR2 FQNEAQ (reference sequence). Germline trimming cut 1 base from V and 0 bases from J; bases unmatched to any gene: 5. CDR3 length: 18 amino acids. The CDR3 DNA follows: TGTGCCAGCAGCTTAGAGACAGGGGAGTTCTCTGGGGCCAACGTCCTGACTTTC. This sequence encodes CASSLETGEFSGANVLTF.

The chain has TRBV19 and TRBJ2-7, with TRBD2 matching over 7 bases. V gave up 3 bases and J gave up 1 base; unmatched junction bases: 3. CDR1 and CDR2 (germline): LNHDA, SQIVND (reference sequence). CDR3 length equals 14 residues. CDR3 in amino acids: CASSIASGSYEQYF. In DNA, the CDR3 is TGTGCCAGTAGTATCGCTAGCGGATCCTACGAGCAGTACTTC.

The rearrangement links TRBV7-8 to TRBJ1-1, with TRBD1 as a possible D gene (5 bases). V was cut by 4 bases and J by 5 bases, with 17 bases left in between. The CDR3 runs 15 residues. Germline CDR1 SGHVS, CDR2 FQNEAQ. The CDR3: CASSSQGDLRTEAFF. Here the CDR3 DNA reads TGTGCCAGCAGCTCCCAAGGGGACCTGAGAACTGAAGCTTTCTTT.

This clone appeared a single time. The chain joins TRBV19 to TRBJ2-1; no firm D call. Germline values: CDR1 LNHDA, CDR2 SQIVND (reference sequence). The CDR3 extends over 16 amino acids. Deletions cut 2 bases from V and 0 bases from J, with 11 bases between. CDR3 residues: CASSILGLSSYNEQFF. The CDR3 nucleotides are TGTGCCAGTAGTATATTAGGTCTGAGCTCCTACAATGAGCAGTTCTTC.

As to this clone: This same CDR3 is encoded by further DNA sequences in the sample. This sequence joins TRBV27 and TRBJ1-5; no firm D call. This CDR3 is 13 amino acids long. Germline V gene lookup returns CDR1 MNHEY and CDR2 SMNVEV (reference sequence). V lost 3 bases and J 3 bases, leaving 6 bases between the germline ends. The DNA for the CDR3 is TGTGCCAGCAGTTTGGGCCTCAATCAGCCCCAGCATTTT. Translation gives CASSLGLNQPQHF.

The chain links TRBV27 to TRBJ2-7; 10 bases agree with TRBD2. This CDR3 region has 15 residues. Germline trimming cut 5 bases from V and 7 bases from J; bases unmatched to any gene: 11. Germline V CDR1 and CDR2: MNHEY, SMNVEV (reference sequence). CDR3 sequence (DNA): TGTGCCAGCAGTCCGCGGCCTAGCGGGAGTTGGGAGCAGTACTTC. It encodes CASSPRPSGSWEQYF.

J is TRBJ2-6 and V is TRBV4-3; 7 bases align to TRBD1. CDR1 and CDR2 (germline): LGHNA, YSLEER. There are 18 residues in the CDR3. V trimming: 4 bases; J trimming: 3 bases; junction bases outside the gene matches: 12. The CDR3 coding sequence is TGCGCCAGCAGCCCTGTCGCCCAGGGGGTTAGTGGGGCCAACGTCCTGACTTTC. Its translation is CASSPVAQGVSGANVLTF.

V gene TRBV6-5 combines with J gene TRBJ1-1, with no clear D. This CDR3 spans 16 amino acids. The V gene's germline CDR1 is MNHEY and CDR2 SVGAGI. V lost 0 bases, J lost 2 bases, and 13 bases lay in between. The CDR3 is CASSYSIQHFNTEAFF. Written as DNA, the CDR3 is TGTGCCAGCAGTTACTCGATACAACACTTTAACACTGAAGCTTTCTTT.

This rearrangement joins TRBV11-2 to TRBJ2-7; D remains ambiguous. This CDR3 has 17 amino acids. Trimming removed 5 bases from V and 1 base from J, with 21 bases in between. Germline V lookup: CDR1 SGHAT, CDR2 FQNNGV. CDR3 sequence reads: CASSVTWSPKSSYEQYF. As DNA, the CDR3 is TGTGCCAGCAGCGTAACATGGAGTCCTAAAAGTTCCTACGAGCAGTACTTC.

CDR3 sequence: CASSQNQKAENTEAFF. The CDR3 DNA sequence: TGTGCCAGCAGCCAAAACCAAAAGGCAGAAAACACTGAAGCTTTCTTT. The chain couples TRBV7-9 to TRBJ1-1; no reliable D call. The CDR3 has 16 amino acids. CDR1 and CDR2 from the germline V gene are SEHNR and FQNEAQ (reference sequence). Trimming stripped 5 bases from V and 2 bases from J, with 18 bases between.

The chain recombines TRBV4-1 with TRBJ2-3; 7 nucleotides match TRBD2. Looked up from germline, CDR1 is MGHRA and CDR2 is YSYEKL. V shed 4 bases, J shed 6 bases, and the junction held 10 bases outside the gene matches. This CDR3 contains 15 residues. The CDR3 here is CASSLRTSSWDTQYF. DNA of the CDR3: TGCGCCAGCAGCCTCCGGACTAGTTCGTGGGATACGCAGTATTTT.

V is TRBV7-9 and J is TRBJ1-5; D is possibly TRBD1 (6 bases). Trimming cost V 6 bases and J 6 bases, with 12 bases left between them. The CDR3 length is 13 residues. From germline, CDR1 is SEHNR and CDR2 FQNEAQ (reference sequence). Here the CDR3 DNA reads TGTGCCAGCAGGGAGGGGGGGTCTCAGCCCCAGCATTTT. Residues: CASREGGSQPQHF. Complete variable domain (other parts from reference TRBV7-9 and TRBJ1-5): DTGVSQNPRHKITKRGQNVTFRCDPISEHNRLYWYRQTLGQGPEFLTYFQNEAQLEKSRLLSDRFSAERPKGSFSTLEIQRTEQGDSAMYLCASREGGSQPQHFGDGTRLSIL.

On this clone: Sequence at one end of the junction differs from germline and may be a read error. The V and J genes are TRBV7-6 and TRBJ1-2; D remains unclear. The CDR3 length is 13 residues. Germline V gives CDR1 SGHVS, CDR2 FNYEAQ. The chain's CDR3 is CVSSLKVDYGYTF. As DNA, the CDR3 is TGTGTCAGCAGCTTAAAGGTAGACTATGGCTACACCTTC.

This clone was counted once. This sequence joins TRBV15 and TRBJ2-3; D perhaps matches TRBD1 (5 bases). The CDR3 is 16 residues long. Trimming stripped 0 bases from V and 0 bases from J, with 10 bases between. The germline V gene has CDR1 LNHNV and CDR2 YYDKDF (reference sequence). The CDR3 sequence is CATSRDRGSSTDTQYF. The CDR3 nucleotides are TGTGCCACCAGCAGAGATAGGGGTTCTAGCACAGATACGCAGTATTTT. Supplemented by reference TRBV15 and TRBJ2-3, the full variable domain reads DAMVIQNPRYQVTQFGKPVTLSCSQTLNHNVMYWYQQKSSQAPKLLFHYYDKDFNNEADTPDNFQSRRPNTSFCFLDIRSPGLGDTAMYLCATSRDRGSSTDTQYFGPGTRLTVL.

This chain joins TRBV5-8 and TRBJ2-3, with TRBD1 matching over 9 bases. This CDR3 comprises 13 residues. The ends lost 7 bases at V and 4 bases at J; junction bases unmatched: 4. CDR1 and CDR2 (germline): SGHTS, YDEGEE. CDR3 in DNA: TGTGCCAGCTGGGACAGGGTCGCAGATACGCAGTATTTT. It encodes CASWDRVADTQYF.

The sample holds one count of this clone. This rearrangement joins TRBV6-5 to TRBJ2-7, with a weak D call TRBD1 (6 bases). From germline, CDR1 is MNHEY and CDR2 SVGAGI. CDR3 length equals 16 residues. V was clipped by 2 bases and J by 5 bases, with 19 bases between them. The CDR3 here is CASSYRFIGGPDEQYF. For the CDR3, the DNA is TGTGCCAGCAGTTACCGATTCATAGGGGGTCCCGACGAGCAGTACTTC.

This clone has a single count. CDR3 nucleotides: TGTGCCAGCAGCCAAGAGCCAGTCACAGGGAGCAATCAGCCCCAGCATTTT. Amino acids: CASSQEPVTGSNQPQHF. The chain carries TRBV4-2 and TRBJ1-5; tentatively, D is TRBD1 (6 bases). V lost 0 bases, J lost 1 base, and 13 bases lay in between. Germline lookup yields CDR1 LGHNA and CDR2 YNFKEQ. The CDR3 covers 17 residues.

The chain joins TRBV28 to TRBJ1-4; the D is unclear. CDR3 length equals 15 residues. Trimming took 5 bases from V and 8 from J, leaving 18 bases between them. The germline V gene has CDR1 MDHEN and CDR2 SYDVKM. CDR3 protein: CASSTLHGQAEKLFF. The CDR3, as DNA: TGTGCCAGCAGTACCCTACATGGGCAGGCAGAAAAACTGTTTTTT.